This passage covers 30 T cell receptor beta chains from one sample sequenced in a study of T-cell reconstitution after alpha-beta-depleted transplantation in children. Unique molecular identifiers were used in preparing the TCRbeta library. TCRdb reanalysed the PCR reads using MiXCR and keeps one entry per CDR3 protein. Of some 48,000 distinct CDR3 sequences in the sample, more than 5% were seen once. This sample comprised PBMCs, mostly from graft donor cells, obtained 60 days after TCRalphabeta/CD19-depleted stem cell transplant. The receptors here all came from a female patient between 2 and 10 years old who had a stem cell transplant for aplastic anemia, so the T cells may come from the graft donor.

This clonotype was detected ten times or more. The chain uses TRBV21-1 and TRBJ2-3; TRBD1, as called in the table, went unchecked against the DNA. TRBV21-1 is labeled a pseudogene. The CDR3 spans 17 residues. In DNA form, the CDR3 reads TGTGCCAGCAGCAATTTCCCCAGGGGACCCCTAGGAGATACGCAGTATTTT. It specifies CASSNFPRGPLGDTQYF.

This clonotype was seen ten or more times. The chain combines TRBV5-6 with TRBJ2-1; 8 nucleotides line up with TRBD1. The CDR3 contains 14 residues. Germline CDR1 reads SGHDT; CDR2 reads YYEEEE. V shed 6 bases and J 7 bases; nucleotides not matched to a gene: 9. The CDR3 is CASTLRTGWNEQFF. CDR3 in DNA: TGTGCCAGCACCCTAAGGACAGGGTGGAATGAGCAGTTCTTC.

The CDR3 bases are TGTGCCAGCAGACAGGCCTCTAGATCCTACGAGCAGTACTTC. As protein: CASRQASRSYEQYF. This sequence joins TRBV6-2 or TRBV6-3 and TRBJ2-7; a weak D match, TRBD1 (5 bases). CDR1 MNHEY and CDR2 SVGEGT come from the germline V gene. The CDR3 is 14 amino acids. Trimming stripped 6 bases from V and 1 base from J, with 13 bases between.

The chain couples TRBV3-1 to TRBJ2-7, with no clear D. CDR3 length: 11 amino acids. The germline V and J ends were trimmed by 5 bases and 1 base, with 3 bases remaining between them. Germline assignment: CDR1 LGHDT and CDR2 YNNKEL (reference sequence). The CDR3 coding sequence is TGTGCCAGCAGCGGATCCTACGAGCAGTACTTC. Translating it yields CASSGSYEQYF.

This clonotype was found many times. The CDR3 DNA reads TGTGCCAGCAGCCCCGGGACTGCGGGGACCCAGTACTTC. The encoded protein is CASSPGTAGTQYF. The V and J genes are TRBV3-1 and TRBJ2-5; possibly TRBD2 for D (6 bases). This CDR3 has 13 residues. V shed 4 bases and J shed 7 bases, with 13 bases lying between them. The germline V gene has CDR1 LGHDT and CDR2 YNNKEL (reference sequence).

This clonotype was counted many times. Here the CDR3 DNA reads TGTGCCAGCAGCTTGAATCAAGGAGCCAAAAACATTCAGTACTTC. Residues: CASSLNQGAKNIQYF. The V call is TRBV5-5, the J call TRBJ2-4; D is unclear. The CDR3 contains 15 residues. Deletions cut 1 base from V and 0 bases from J, with 8 bases between. Germline V gene sequence: CDR1 SGHKS, CDR2 YYEKEE (reference sequence).

This clonotype was detected many times. This chain uses TRBV20-1 with TRBJ2-7; 8 bases align to TRBD2. Germline V lookup: CDR1 DFQATT, CDR2 SNEGSKA (reference sequence). The CDR3 covers 15 residues. Losses at the gene ends were 0 bases for V and 6 bases for J; bases not matched to a gene: 10. The CDR3 DNA follows: TGCAGTGCTAGAGATGGAACGGGAGGGCCGTTCGAGCAGTACTTC. As protein: CSARDGTGGPFEQYF.

This clonotype was recorded many times. In nucleotides, the CDR3 is TGTGCCACCAGCAGAGATAGGGTGGGGAGGGAGACCCAGTACTTC. Amino acid sequence: CATSRDRVGRETQYF. The gene calls are TRBV15 and TRBJ2-5; possible D gene TRBD2, 6 bases. Deletions cut 0 bases from V and 5 bases from J, with 13 bases between. Germline V gene lookup returns CDR1 LNHNV and CDR2 YYDKDF (reference sequence). The CDR3 covers 15 residues.

In the case of this clonotype: This may arise from a read error, as a much more abundant clone is one base away. The gene calls are TRBV24-1 and TRBJ2-1; D not certain. Germline lookup yields CDR1 KGHDR and CDR2 SFDVKD. Trimming removed 3 bases from V and 9 bases from J, with 17 bases in between. CDR3 length equals 15 residues. The CDR3 is CATSDPLGPGGEQFF. The CDR3 nucleotides are TGTGCCACCAGTGATCCCCTAGGACCTGGCGGTGAGCAGTTCTTC.

V gene TRBV18 combines with J gene TRBJ2-1; the match to TRBD2 covers 14 bases. The DNA end lines up better with TRBJ2-7; the J call may be wrong. The germline V gene has CDR1 KGHSH and CDR2 LQKENI. This CDR3 has 16 residues. CDR3 bases: TGTGCCAGCTCATTGGGGACTAGCGGGAGTGTAGGTGAGCAGTACTTC. Translating gives CASSLGTSGSVGEQYF.

This clonotype was counted many times. The chain combines TRBV12-3 or TRBV12-4 with TRBJ1-6, with a weak D call TRBD1 (6 bases). V was cut by 5 bases and J by 5 bases, with 13 bases left in between. The CDR3 runs to 15 residues. This CDR3 reads CASSPRGLDNSPLHF. DNA for the CDR3: TGTGCCAGCAGTCCCAGGGGCCTTGATAATTCACCCCTCCACTTT.

The sample holds many counts of this clonotype. This chain uses TRBV20-1 with TRBJ2-3; D is undetermined. The CDR3 length is 14 residues. Trimming left V 6 bases short and J 0 bases short, with 13 bases between. Looked up from germline, CDR1 is DFQATT and CDR2 is SNEGSKA (reference sequence). CDR3 sequence: CSASKMTSTDTQYF. DNA of the CDR3: TGCAGTGCGAGCAAAATGACGAGCACAGATACGCAGTATTTT.

This clonotype was picked up many times. The chain employs TRBV10-1 and TRBJ2-4; no definite D call. CDR1 WNHNN and CDR2 SYGVQD come from the germline V gene (reference sequence). The CDR3 has 13 residues. Trimming removed 5 bases from V and 5 bases from J, with 10 bases in between. DNA of the CDR3: TGCGCCAGCAGTCGACGAGGTGAAAACATTCAGTACTTC. As protein: CASSRRGENIQYF.

This clonotype was observed a few times. CDR3 loop: CASSGSGRTDEQFF. The CDR3 bases are TGTGCCAGCAGCGGGAGCGGGAGAACAGATGAGCAGTTCTTC. V is TRBV11-2 and J is TRBJ2-1; 8 bases fit TRBD2. The CDR3 loop spans 14 amino acids. CDR1 SGHAT and CDR2 FQNNGV come from the germline V gene. V lost 5 bases to trimming and J lost 8 bases; unmatched junction nucleotides: 8.

In this sample, this clonotype turned up many times. The CDR3 DNA follows: TGTGCCAGCAGCTCAAAGACAAACTATGGCTACACCTTC. This gives the protein CASSSKTNYGYTF. V gene TRBV7-9 combines with J gene TRBJ1-2; no definite D call. Germline V gene data show CDR1 as SEHNR and CDR2 as FQNEAQ (reference sequence). V lost 4 bases to trimming and J lost 2 bases, with 8 bases between them. The CDR3 length is 13 residues.

On this clonotype: This may come from a read error, since a much larger clone is one base off. The genes are TRBV12-1 and TRBJ1-6; the D call TRBD1 from the table was never checked on the DNA. TRBV12-1 is a known pseudogene. CDR3 length: 14 amino acids. In DNA form, the CDR3 reads TGTGCCAGCAGCCGATGGGACAGTAAATCACCCCTCCACTTT. Translated, it gives CASSRWDSKSPLHF.

In its sample, this clonotype is medium-sized. The chain combines TRBV12-3 or TRBV12-4 with TRBJ2-7; D gene unclear. Between the trimmed V and J ends, which lost 1 base and 4 bases, there was a span of 11 bases. This CDR3 is 14 amino acids long. As DNA, the CDR3 is TGTGCCAGCAGTTTAGGGGCTAGGCCATACGAGCAGTACTTC. As protein: CASSLGARPYEQYF.

This sequence joins TRBV18 and TRBJ2-7; 9 bases are shared with TRBD2. This CDR3 has 15 amino acids. V was clipped by 3 bases and J by 3 bases; unmatched bases: 6. Germline CDR1 KGHSH, CDR2 LQKENI. CDR3 residues: CASSPGSSGIYEQYF. For the CDR3, the DNA is TGTGCCAGCTCACCCGGCTCTAGCGGGATCTACGAGCAGTACTTC.

This clonotype was counted many times. At one boundary the junction diverges from the germline segment, which might be a read error. The genes are TRBV20-1 and TRBJ2-1, with 15 bases lining up with TRBD2. Looked up from germline, CDR1 is DFQATT and CDR2 is SNEGSKA (reference sequence). The CDR3 spans 15 residues. CDR3 loop: CSGRSGTSGRNEQFF. The DNA for the CDR3 is TGCAGTGGTAGATCCGGGACTAGCGGGAGGAATGAGCAGTTCTTC.

This clonotype was counted many times. At one boundary the junction diverges from the germline segment, which might be a read error. The chain has TRBV5-1 and TRBJ2-1; TRBD2 agrees at 7 bases. Per the germline V gene, CDR1 is SGHRS and CDR2 is YFSETQ. CDR3 length: 16 amino acids. Here the CDR3 reads CASSLAGGSAYNEQVF. Written as DNA, the CDR3 is TGCGCCAGCAGCTTGGCCGGCGGGAGCGCCTACAATGAGCAGGTCTTC.

Ten or more counts support this clonotype. The rearrangement links TRBV7-2 to TRBJ2-6; no firm D call. The CDR3 covers 13 residues. Germline CDR1 SGHTA, CDR2 FQGNSA. CDR3 amino acids: CATRPSGANVLTF. CDR3 DNA: TGTGCGACGCGGCCCTCTGGGGCCAACGTCCTGACTTTC.

This clonotype was seen a handful of times. V gene TRBV18 combines with J gene TRBJ2-3, with TRBD1 matching 9 bases. The CDR3 length is 18 residues. The germline gives CDR1 KGHSH, CDR2 LQKENI. Unmatched junction bases numbered 10, after V lost 2 bases and J lost 1 base. The CDR3 region is CASSPKLPRTGGTDTQYF. As DNA, the CDR3 is TGTGCCAGCTCACCAAAGCTACCGAGGACAGGGGGCACAGATACGCAGTATTTT.

The chain carries TRBV7-8 and TRBJ1-6; D is possibly TRBD1 (6 bases). The ends were cut back, 5 bases at V and 7 bases at J, with 12 bases in the middle. Germline V gives CDR1 SGHVS, CDR2 FQNEAQ. CDR3 length: 14 residues. This CDR3 reads CASSPYRANSPLHF. The CDR3 DNA sequence: TGTGCCAGCAGCCCTTACAGGGCGAATTCACCCCTCCACTTT.

This clonotype was recorded a few times. The V and J genes are TRBV12-3 or TRBV12-4 and TRBJ1-3, with D possibly matching TRBD1 (5 bases). V lost 6 bases to trimming and J lost 2 bases, with 11 bases between them. The CDR3 length is 14 residues. CDR3 protein: CASRVRGTGNTIYF. The CDR3 DNA sequence: TGTGCCAGCAGGGTCCGGGGGACTGGAAACACCATATATTTT.

The table lists this clonotype with many counts. This chain links TRBV29-1 with TRBJ2-4; TRBD1 matches 11 bases. The CDR3 loop spans 16 amino acids. From germline, CDR1 is SQVTM and CDR2 ANQGSEA. After removal of 8 bases from V and 8 bases from J, the junction contained 17 bases not matched to a gene. CDR3 region: CSIIGEGTGGVDIQYF. The CDR3 region has the DNA TGCAGCATTATTGGGGAAGGGACAGGGGGAGTGGACATTCAGTACTTC.

This clonotype was observed at least ten times. This chain links TRBV20-1 with TRBJ2-3, with D maybe TRBD1 (5 bases). Trimming pared 0 bases from V and 0 bases from J, leaving 16 bases between. CDR3 length: 17 residues. In germline, CDR1 is DFQATT, CDR2 SNEGSKA (reference sequence). CDR3 residues: CSARDALGRFSTDTQYF. DNA for the CDR3: TGCAGTGCTAGAGATGCATTGGGGCGATTTAGCACAGATACGCAGTATTTT.

The gene calls are TRBV7-2 and TRBJ2-7; the D gene is possibly TRBD1 (6 bases). CDR1 and CDR2 from the germline V gene are SGHTA and FQGNSA. The V end was cut by 6 bases, the J end by 3 bases, with 15 bases between. This CDR3 comprises 14 residues. The CDR3 DNA follows: TGTGCCAGCAGGCCTCAGGGGATATTCTACGAGCAGTACTTC. It translates to CASRPQGIFYEQYF.

At least ten counts were recorded for this clonotype. The genes are TRBV5-1 and TRBJ2-7; 8 nucleotides match TRBD2. The V gene's germline CDR1 is SGHRS and CDR2 YFSETQ. The CDR3 sequence is 13 residues long. Trimming took 4 bases from V and 5 from J; bases not matched to a gene: 5. CDR3 nucleotides: TGCGCCAGCAGCGTGCAGCGGGGGAACGAGCAGTACTTC. Protein sequence: CASSVQRGNEQYF. Full variable domain (outside the CDR3, taken from reference TRBV5-1 and TRBJ2-7): KAGVTQTPRYLIKTRGQQVTLSCSPISGHRSVSWYQQTPGQGLQFLFEYFSETQRNKGNFPGRFSGRQFSNSRSEMNVSTLELGDSALYLCASSVQRGNEQYFGPGTRLTVT.

This clonotype was counted many times. V is TRBV20-1 and J is TRBJ2-7; 9 bases fit TRBD2. Germline V CDR1 and CDR2: DFQATT, SNEGSKA (reference sequence). The CDR3 is made up of 15 amino acids. With V trimmed by 3 bases and J by 2 bases, 8 bases remained unmatched. The CDR3 bases are TGCAGTGCTAGGTCTAGCGGGAAGGCCCCCTACGAGCAGTACTTC. Residues: CSARSSGKAPYEQYF.

This clonotype has ten or more counts. V gene TRBV10-1 combines with J gene TRBJ2-1; no clear D gene. Germline-derived CDR1 and CDR2 are WNHNN and SYGVQD (reference sequence). Trimming removed 4 bases from V and 3 bases from J, with 7 bases in between. The CDR3 loop spans 13 amino acids. As DNA, the CDR3 is TGCGCCAGCAGTGGGCTAGACTACAATGAGCAGTTCTTC. Translating it yields CASSGLDYNEQFF.